By share of the sample, the clone carrying this T cell receptor (beta chain) is medium-sized. This entry is derived from a study of immune reconstitution after stem cell transplant in scleroderma. There are 15 residues in the CDR3. Germline CDR1 and CDR2: DFQATT and SNEGSKA (reference sequence). Trimming cost V 1 base and J 2 bases, with 11 bases left between them. TCRdb re-called the RT-PCR reads through MiXCR, storing one row per CDR3 protein. Found here are about 2,200 distinct CDR3 sequences, around 7% of them singletons; the top ten hold over 10%. The chain employs TRBV20-1 and TRBJ2-2; a weak D match, TRBD2 (6 bases). The material was obtained before or after autologous hematopoietic stem cell transplantation (not recorded which). The TCR sequence derives from a male donor with systemic sclerosis. DNA of the CDR3: TGCAGTGCTAGAGCAGGGACTTTAAACACCGGGGAGCTGTTTTTT. Translation gives CSARAGTLNTGELFF.